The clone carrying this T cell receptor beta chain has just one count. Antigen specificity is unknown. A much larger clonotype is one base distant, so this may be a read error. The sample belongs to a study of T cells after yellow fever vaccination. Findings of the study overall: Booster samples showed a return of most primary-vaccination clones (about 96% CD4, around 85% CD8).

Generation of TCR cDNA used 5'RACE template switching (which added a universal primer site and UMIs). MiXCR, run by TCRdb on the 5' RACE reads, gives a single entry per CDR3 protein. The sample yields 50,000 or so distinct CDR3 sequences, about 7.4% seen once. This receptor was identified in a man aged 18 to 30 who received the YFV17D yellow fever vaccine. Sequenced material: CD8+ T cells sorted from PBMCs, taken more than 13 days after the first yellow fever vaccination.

The CDR3 nucleotides read TGTGCCAGCAAGATAGGGGTGAACACTGAAGCTTTCTTT. Translating it yields CASKIGVNTEAFF. V and J are TRBV12-3 or TRBV12-4 and TRBJ1-1; TRBD1 might be the D (5 bases). The CDR3 is 13 residues long. Trimming stripped 7 bases from V and 0 bases from J, with 9 bases between.